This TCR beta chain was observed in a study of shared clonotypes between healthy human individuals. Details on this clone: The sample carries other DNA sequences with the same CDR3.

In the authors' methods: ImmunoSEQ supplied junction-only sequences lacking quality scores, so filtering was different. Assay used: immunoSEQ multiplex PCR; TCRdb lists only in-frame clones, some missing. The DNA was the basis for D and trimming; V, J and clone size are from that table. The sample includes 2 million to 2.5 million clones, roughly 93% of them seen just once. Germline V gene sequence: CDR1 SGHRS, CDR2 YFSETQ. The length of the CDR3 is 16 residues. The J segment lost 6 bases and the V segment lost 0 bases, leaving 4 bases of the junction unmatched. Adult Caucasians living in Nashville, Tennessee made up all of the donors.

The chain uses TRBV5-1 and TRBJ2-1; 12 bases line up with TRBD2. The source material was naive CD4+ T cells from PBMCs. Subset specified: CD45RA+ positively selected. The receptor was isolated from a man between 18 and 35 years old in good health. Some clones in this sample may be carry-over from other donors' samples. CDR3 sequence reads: CASSLGLAGGANEQFF. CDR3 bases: TGCGCCAGCAGCTTGGGTCTAGCGGGAGGGGCCAATGAGCAGTTCTTC.